The sequence of this T cell receptor beta chain was determined in a study of blood T cells in healthy people across ages (dated by TCRdb to between 2014 and 2017). Regarding the research as a whole: In model experiments, template switching captured roughly one uniquely barcoded TCR beta cDNA molecule for every two T cells. The study measured age-related changes in TCR beta repertoire diversity using deep sequencing normalized with unique cDNA molecular identifiers. The donors were divided into four age groups: young (average around 16 years), middle-aged (under 40), aged (under 70) and long-lived (about 80). To avoid experimental bias, donors of different ages were distributed randomly across sequencing lanes. The study analyzed two additional independent replicas of 1 million unique cDNA reads from the same blood draw for two donors, one aged 18 to 29 and one aged 80 or older. What the research found in general, with its limitations: The CMV infection status of donors was not known, potentially confounding age-related changes in expanded clonotypes. Total diversity estimates from one million sequenced T cells were considered lower bounds and underestimates. Since profiling was done on bulk unsorted PBMCs, naive and antigen-experienced compartments could not be conclusively compared. Observed TCR beta diversity per million T cells fell roughly linearly with age, and a significant reduction was already apparent by age roughly 41. The long-lived group showed more naive CD4+ T cells, fewer expanded clones and increased TCR diversity than the aged group, suggesting age selection. A strong correlation was found between observed TCR beta diversity and the percentage of naive T cells measured by flow cytometry.

Libraries came from 5' RACE. The reads were generated on an Illumina HiSeq 2500. A second PCR of about 6 to 11 cycles was performed with a sample-barcoded 5' primer and a J-beta primer mix. A unique molecular identifier was introduced onto each TCR beta cDNA molecule by a template-switch 5' adaptor carrying 12 random nucleotides. At least 2.5 million CDR3-containing paired-end reads were obtained from each sample. First-strand cDNA synthesis was performed from all RNA using the Mint cDNA synthesis kit, with priming by a TRBC-specific oligonucleotide. Following uracil-DNA glycosylase treatment, a first 18-cycle PCR with universal primers M1SS and BC2_uni_R was performed on all cDNA. As for the original processing: Each sample was normalized by randomly selecting 1 million high-quality reads, each carrying a distinct molecular identifier. Instead of being binned into consensus sequences, reads that shared molecular identifiers were thrown out. MiTCR, with a Q25 quality threshold and the strictest error-elimination algorithm, was used for CDR3 identification, clonotype clustering and error correction. A nonparametric unseen species model using Euler transformation provided a lower-bound estimate of total TCR beta diversity. TCRdb reprocessing: public reads trimmed at Q25 with fastp, clones called with MiXCR, in-frame beta chains kept. CDR3 protein sequences are deduplicated, and each keeps its most common genes and DNA. The V and J calls follow TCRdb's processing rather than the paper's. Within this sample are around 1,500,000 distinct CDR3 sequences, with 28% of them counted one time only. The ten largest account for less than 9.5% of the sample.

This clonotype was seen at least ten times. This receptor's antigen is unknown. The record has no base qualities; no much larger clone is one base away. CDR1 and CDR2 (DFQATT, SNEGSKA) derive from the germline V gene (reference sequence). V is shortened by 6 bases, J by 0 bases, and the region joining them spans 11 bases. Measured from the cysteine to the phenylalanine, the CDR3 is 14 residues long. Kept here is only the CDR3 DNA, which spans 42 bases and is read in frame from base 1. Systemically healthy Caucasian individuals from Russia, 39 in total and aged roughly 6 to 100 years, were included as donors. Each donor gave ten milliliters of peripheral blood, drawn into EDTA-treated Vacutainer tubes. Ficoll-Paque density-gradient centrifugation was used to isolate PBMCs, with at least 7 million per sample. Trizol reagent was used to extract total RNA from the PBMCs, yielding at least 5.5 micrograms per sample. For every donor, an aliquot of PBMCs went through flow cytometry to measure the percentages of naive CD45RAhigh/CD27high T cells.

This sequence uses TRBV20-1 and TRBJ1-4; TRBD1 could be the D gene, as 5 bases match. The TCR was taken from a woman younger than 45 in good health. The source material was blood. The DNA is TGCAGTGCCAACGACAGAGCAACTAATGAAAAACTGTTTTTT. Translation gives CSANDRATNEKLFF.